This TCR beta chain is drawn from a study of blood T cell repertoires in COVID-19. Using immunoSEQ multiplex PCR, the repertoire was profiled, and TCRdb retains in-frame clones only, with some absent. The sample gives around 200,000 clones, 80% to 90% of which show up once; around 4.9% is in the top ten. Sequences were obtained from peripheral blood. This TCR was recovered from a woman older than 75 with acute or convalescent COVID-19.

CDR3 amino acids: CASSYPSGMGETQYF. CDR3 DNA sequence: TGTGCCAGCAGTTACCCTAGCGGGATGGGAGAGACCCAGTACTTC. The J gene is TRBJ2-5, the V gene TRBV6-2 or TRBV6-3; 9 bases are shared with TRBD2. Germline V gene data show CDR1 as MNHEY and CDR2 as SVGEGT. Trimming removed 2 bases from V and 4 bases from J; junction bases left unmatched: 5. The CDR3 length is 15 residues.